These T cell receptor beta chains were read from a single sample in a study of blood T cell repertoires in COVID-19. The method was immunoSEQ multiplex PCR; TCRdb's version includes in-frame clones alone and lacks a portion of them. The sample shows 150,000 to 200,000 clones, 65% to 90% of them seen only once. The specimen sequenced was peripheral blood. Receptor source: a man between 50 and 59 years old with active or convalescent COVID-19. The CDR3 runs from the conserved cysteine through the conserved F or W. The D gene is left open where the match is weak. Where a row states a size, it is once, few, many or the class of an expanded clone; other rows omit it.

J gene	V gene	D gene	clone size	CDR3 protein	CDR3 DNA
TRBJ1-6	TRBV9	TRBD1	-	CASSVGTGGGDNSPLHF	TGTGCCAGCAGCGTAGGGACAGGGGGAGGCGATAATTCACCCCTCCACTTT
TRBJ2-5	TRBV7-9	-	-	CASSFGGQETQYF	TGTGCCAGCAGCTTTGGAGGGCAAGAGACCCAGTACTTC
TRBJ2-3	TRBV6-6	TRBD2	few	CASSYRLAGASDTQYF	TGTGCCAGCAGTTACAGGCTAGCGGGAGCATCAGATACGCAGTATTTT
TRBJ1-2	TRBV5-4	-	-	CASSRTEYGYTF	TGTGCCAGCAGCCGGACAGAATATGGCTACACCTTC
TRBJ1-1	TRBV28	TRBD1	-	CASSLLTGGSGEAFF	TGTGCCAGCAGTTTACTGACAGGGGGAAGCGGTGAAGCTTTCTTT
TRBJ2-3	TRBV7-9	TRBD2	once	CASSLTSGRTADTQYF	TGTGCCAGCAGCTTGACTAGCGGGAGGACTGCAGATACGCAGTATTTT
TRBJ1-2	TRBV28	-	-	CASSLGGLRGYTF	TGTGCCAGCAGTTTAGGGGGACTCCGGGGCTACACCTTC
TRBJ1-1	TRBV11-3	-	-	CASSQPGNTEAFF	TGTGCCAGCAGCCAACCAGGGAACACTGAAGCTTTCTTT
TRBJ1-1	TRBV6-6	-	-	CASSYLGVATEAFF	TGTGCCAGCAGTTACCTCGGGGTAGCCACTGAAGCTTTCTTT
TRBJ1-3	TRBV4-3	-	-	CASSQDGRGSGNTIYF	TGCGCCAGCAGCCAAGATGGGAGGGGCTCTGGAAACACCATATATTTT
TRBJ1-3	TRBV30	TRBD1	-	CAWNPRGSSGNTIYF	TGTGCCTGGAACCCCAGGGGGAGCTCTGGAAACACCATATATTTT
TRBJ2-3	TRBV7-3	-	-	CASSLTFQDTQYF	TGTGCCAGCAGCTTAACGTTTCAAGATACGCAGTATTTT
TRBJ1-5	TRBV7-9	-	-	CASSTGGSNQPQHF	TGTGCCAGCAGCACCGGGGGTAGCAATCAGCCCCAGCATTTT
TRBJ1-1	TRBV25-1	-	-	CASSDLWEGLTEAFF	TGTGCCAGCAGTGATTTATGGGAGGGGCTCACTGAAGCTTTCTTT
TRBJ2-1	TRBV5-1	TRBD2	-	CASSSTSGNEQFF	TGCGCCAGCAGCTCCACTAGCGGGAATGAGCAGTTCTTC
TRBJ1-4	TRBV2	-	once	CASISGQTNEKLFF	TGTGCCAGCATCTCCGGACAGACTAATGAAAAACTGTTTTTT
TRBJ2-7	TRBV9	TRBD1	-	CASSVAAGGNQYF	TGTGCCAGCAGCGTAGCGGCAGGGGGCAACCAGTACTTC
TRBJ1-2	TRBV27	-	-	CASRGQFDGYTF	TGTGCCAGCCGCGGACAGTTTGATGGCTACACCTTC
TRBJ2-3	TRBV9	TRBD2	few	CASSVGAGEADTQYF	TGTGCCAGCAGCGTAGGAGCGGGAGAGGCAGATACGCAGTATTTT
TRBJ2-7	TRBV7-2	-	-	CASSLGGQYEQYF	TGTGCCAGCAGCTTAGGTGGACAGTACGAGCAGTACTTC
TRBJ1-1	TRBV6-5	-	-	CASAGVNMNTEAFF	TGTGCCAGTGCAGGGGTGAACATGAACACTGAAGCTTTCTTT
TRBJ2-1	TRBV11-2	-	-	CASSLRGTVLRNEQFF	TGTGCCAGCAGCTTAAGGGGGACGGTACTACGAAATGAGCAGTTCTTC
TRBJ2-7	TRBV5-1	-	-	CASSLDQGGPYEQYF	TGCGCCAGCAGCTTGGATCAGGGGGGTCCCTACGAGCAGTACTTC
TRBJ1-4	TRBV7-9	-	-	CASSLDVAAVNEKLFF	TGTGCCAGCAGCTTAGATGTAGCAGCCGTAAATGAAAAACTGTTTTTT
TRBJ1-5	TRBV7-6	TRBD1	-	CASSPGTGLVQPQHF	TGTGCCAGCAGCCCCGGGACAGGGTTAGTTCAGCCCCAGCATTTT
TRBJ2-7	TRBV30	TRBD2	-	CAFGTSGTYEQYF	TGTGCCTTCGGGACTAGCGGGACTTACGAGCAGTACTTC
TRBJ1-6	TRBV2	TRBD1	-	CASSGGTGFDSPLHF	TGTGCCAGCAGTGGAGGGACAGGGTTTGATTCACCCCTCCACTTT
TRBJ1-1	TRBV14	TRBD1	-	CASSRPGQWNTEAFF	TGTGCCAGCAGCCGACCGGGACAGTGGAACACTGAAGCTTTCTTT
TRBJ1-1	TRBV14	-	-	CASSQFYGDTEAFF	TGTGCCAGCAGCCAGTTTTATGGAGACACTGAAGCTTTCTTT
TRBJ2-5	TRBV5-1	-	-	CASSQQGRVYQETQYF	TGCGCCAGCAGCCAACAGGGACGGGTCTACCAAGAGACCCAGTACTTC
TRBJ1-1	TRBV4-2	-	-	CASSQILGGARVKDTEAFF	TGTGCCAGCAGCCAAATTCTAGGGGGGGCCAGGGTTAAGGACACTGAAGCTTTCTTT
TRBJ2-3	TRBV6-4	-	-	CASSEGRGPTDTQYF	TGTGCCAGCAGTGAGGGGCGGGGGCCCACAGATACGCAGTATTTT
TRBJ1-1	TRBV3-1/TRBV3-2	TRBD1	-	CASRPTGGAGTEAFF	TGTGCCAGCAGACCCACAGGGGGCGCAGGCACTGAAGCTTTCTTT
TRBJ1-5	TRBV12-1	-	-	CASSPSKRTGSNQPQHF	TGTGCCAGCAGCCCATCCAAAAGGACAGGGAGCAATCAGCCCCAGCATTTT
TRBJ2-1	TRBV7-9	-	-	CASSLVRDKQFF	TGTGCCAGCAGCTTAGTCCGGGACAAACAGTTCTTC